This TCR beta chain is from a study of cytotoxic CD8 clonotypes in ibrutinib-treated CLL. The study, taken as a whole, reports: Baseline clonality, higher than in age-matched healthy donors, tracked circulating CD8+ T-cell counts. Increased clonality at ibrutinib response gave way to a return toward baseline at progression.

PBMCs that had been cryopreserved were the source of 2 to 2.5 micrograms of genomic DNA for TCR beta libraries. The CDR3 covers 16 residues. With V trimmed by 0 bases and J by 2 bases, 5 bases remained unmatched. Germline V CDR1 and CDR2: SGHRS, YFSETQ. Profiled with immunoSEQ multiplex PCR; TCRdb holds only in-frame clones, not every one. The sample has more than 85,000 clones, 77% seen once. With regard to this clone: The antigen is not known.

This chain joins TRBV5-1 and TRBJ2-1; 7 nucleotides align to TRBD2. The sequence was collected from a human donor with chronic lymphocytic leukemia. Sequenced material: PBMCs, taken after 24 months of ibrutinib treatment. The CDR3 DNA is TGCGCCAGCAGCTTGGGCGGGAGTTCGCCCTACAATGAGCAGTTCTTC. This gives the protein CASSLGGSSPYNEQFF.